These T cell receptor beta chains were read from a single sample in a study of OX40 agonist ivuxolimab in advanced cancers. Measured with immunoSEQ multiplex PCR; TCRdb has only the in-frame clones, and not every one. The table lists over 50,000 clones, 85% to 90% of them singletons. Sequenced here: CD4+ or CD8+ T cells sorted from blood, sampled in a trial of the OX40 agonist ivuxolimab. These receptors were taken from an adult with an advanced solid tumor such as melanoma, head and neck, liver or kidney cancer. Both conserved end residues are part of each CDR3. Rows may omit the clone size; those that give it use once, few, many or a size class.

clone_size,v_call,j_call,cdr3_aa
-,TRBV5-4,TRBJ1-1,CASSLAEWTEAFF
-,TRBV4-1,TRBJ1-5,CASSQAGTGNQPQHF
-,TRBV7-9,TRBJ1-6,CASSPIPGGGSDSPLHF
-,TRBV7-3,TRBJ2-5,CASSPRGPNQGAETQYF
-,TRBV2,TRBJ1-5,CASRRNSNQPQHF
-,TRBV5-4,TRBJ1-1,CASTPRREGSTEAFF
-,TRBV19,TRBJ1-3,CASLPGHGNTIYF
-,TRBV7-2,TRBJ2-7,CASSPEGLGLYEQYF
-,TRBV6-1,TRBJ2-7,CASSEGDGGDEQYF
-,TRBV19,-,CASSTRAGQGITYEQYF
-,TRBV28,TRBJ1-4,CASSFSGLVEKLFF
once,TRBV5-1,TRBJ2-7,CASSWGPGRQSYEQYF
-,TRBV7-7,TRBJ2-2,CASSPIGGKNTGELFF
-,TRBV9,TRBJ1-1,CASSPPWANTEAFF
-,TRBV11-3,TRBJ2-3,CASSPAPLAGGRADTQYF
-,TRBV7-2,TRBJ1-2,CASSSGGANYGYTF
-,TRBV6-6,TRBJ2-7,CASSWRGGAYEQYF
-,TRBV19,TRBJ2-1,CASLSSGRVSDEQFF
-,TRBV5-1,TRBJ1-4,CASSLSSGTGNEKLFF
-,TRBV28,TRBJ2-7,CASHDSYEQYF
-,TRBV19,TRBJ2-7,CASSFTGQGLSYEQYF
-,TRBV6-6,TRBJ2-2,CASSYGRETGELFF
-,TRBV5-4,TRBJ2-5,CASSLGLAGVETQYF
-,TRBV19,TRBJ2-1,CASSIGSAGRDNEQFF
-,TRBV7-4,TRBJ1-5,CASSLVPTRNQPQHF
-,TRBV28,TRBJ1-2,CASGLHTGKYGYTF
-,TRBV30,TRBJ2-1,CAWNFLAGPSEQFF
-,TRBV2,TRBJ2-7,CASRNDRYYEQYF
-,TRBV7-9,TRBJ2-1,CASSFKWTGVDNEQFF
-,TRBV27,TRBJ2-2,CASSLKAGGHLILGTGELFF
once,TRBV7-9,TRBJ2-1,CASSSPGLSWLEQFF
once,TRBV29-1,TRBJ2-1,CSASGRAGNEQFF
once,TRBV11-1,TRBJ2-5,CASSPDRKETQYF
once,TRBV4-1,TRBJ2-2,CASSQDRYTGNTGELFF
-,TRBV11-3,TRBJ2-1,CASSLADSYNEQFF
-,TRBV6-1,TRBJ2-7,CASSQTGQGIYEQYF
-,TRBV7-2,TRBJ2-1,CASSLGYNYNEQFF
-,TRBV27,TRBJ1-2,CASSLGGQGFYGYTF
-,TRBV30,TRBJ1-1,CAWSRGKNTEAFF
-,TRBV19,TRBJ1-2,CASSTPGTDYGYTF
-,TRBV6-4,TRBJ2-2,CASSAIESTGELFF
-,TRBV30,TRBJ2-3,CASGGERADTQYF
once,TRBV5-6,TRBJ1-5,CASSLRRLNNQPQHF
-,TRBV14,TRBJ1-6,CASSYAGGTSPLHF
few,TRBV9,TRBJ2-3,CASSVDLAGASRDTQYF
-,TRBV6-5,TRBJ2-7,CASRGGQGINEQYF
few,TRBV10-1,TRBJ1-5,CASRDNQPQHF
-,TRBV7-2,TRBJ2-1,CASSLALPEQFF
once,TRBV11-3,TRBJ2-5,CASSFSGVETQYF
-,TRBV19,TRBJ2-5,CASSKFLQETQYF
-,TRBV19,TRBJ2-2,CASRQEGNTGELFF